The source of this T cell receptor (beta chain) is a study of blood T cells in healthy people across ages. CDR1 is SQVTM, CDR2 ANQGSEA, per germline. This CDR3 spans 16 amino acids. V trimming: 3 bases; J trimming: 6 bases; junction bases outside the gene matches: 10. Alongside a J-beta primer mix, a sample-barcoded 5' primer served in a second PCR lasting roughly 7 to 11 cycles. Each CDR3 protein gets one entry after TCRdb re-called the 5' RACE reads with MiXCR. Of 550,000 to 700,000 distinct CDR3 sequences in the sample, 27% were seen once. The specimen sequenced was blood. This receptor was taken from a woman in her 70s in good health. V and J are TRBV29-1 and TRBJ2-1; TRBD2 aligns across 11 bases. The CDR3 sequence is CSVEGASGRYSNEQFF. In nucleotides, the CDR3 is TGCAGCGTTGAGGGGGCTAGCGGGAGGTATAGCAATGAGCAGTTCTTC.